This T cell receptor (beta chain) derives from a study of CD8 T cells in Susac syndrome. The RNA input was about 0.45 to 1 ug, and it was reverse transcribed with random hexamers. It was immunoSEQ multiplex PCR that amplified TCR beta CDR3 across 54 Vbeta and 13 Jbeta. TCRdb re-analysed the immunoSEQ multiplex PCR reads in MiXCR, keeping a single row per CDR3 protein. The sample consists of roughly 130,000 distinct CDR3 sequences, nearly 95% of them appearing once. Healthy donors constituted the control group, matched for age and sex. The specimen sequenced was CD4+ T cells from PBMCs. The receptor comes from a human donor in good health.

CDR3 sequence (DNA): TGTGCCAGCAGTTTGTCGTCGGGAGGACGGAATGAGCAGTTCTTC. Its protein product is CASSLSSGGRNEQFF. The rearrangement uses TRBV28 and TRBJ2-1; the match to TRBD2 covers 7 bases. Trimming cost V 3 bases and J 7 bases; bases outside gene matches: 9. CDR1 is MDHEN, CDR2 SYDVKM, per germline. This CDR3 has 15 amino acids.